Below, 4 T cell receptor beta chains from the same sample are listed, as sequenced in a study of vaccination effects on CD4 cells after COVID-19. Generated by immunoSEQ multiplex PCR, the TCRdb table keeps only in-frame clones and is missing some. Of about 41,000 clones listed, roughly 70% were seen once; the top ten hold roughly 26%. Viral peptide pools were used in the ViraFEST assay to expand antigen-specific CD4+ T cells, and sequencing came afterward. Once cultured for 9 to 11 days, the cells underwent separation to obtain CD4+ T cells. The study found no prior SARS-CoV-2 infection in the vaccine recipients, who tested negative for nucleocapsid antibodies. The antigens these receptors bind are not known. The sequences come from CD4+ T cells from PBMCs cultured with HCoV-OC43 spike peptides, collected before COVID-19 vaccination. Subset given: HCoV-OC43 spike overlapping peptide pool stimulation. The receptor source for this set is a human donor who received a COVID-19 vaccine.

The chain recombines TRBV19 with TRBJ2-3; D call uncertain. The germline V gene has CDR1 LNHDA and CDR2 SQIVND (reference sequence). V was pared by 7 bases and J by 4 bases, with 6 bases between. The CDR3 has 11 amino acids. In nucleotides, the CDR3 is TGTGCCAGTATGCTAGCAGATACGCAGTATTTT. Its protein is CASMLADTQYF.

This rearrangement joins TRBV28 to TRBJ1-2; maybe TRBD1 (5 bases). The CDR3 spans 14 residues. From germline, CDR1 is MDHEN and CDR2 SYDVKM. Trimming shortened V by 3 bases and J by 0 bases, and 8 bases separated the two germline ends. In nucleotides, the CDR3 is TGTGCCAGCAGTTTGGGGGGGACTAACTATGGCTACACCTTC. Protein sequence: CASSLGGTNYGYTF.

This sequence joins TRBV5-1 and TRBJ1-2; 11 bases are shared with TRBD1. Germline V gene sequence: CDR1 SGHRS, CDR2 YFSETQ. This CDR3 contains 16 residues. Trimming took 4 bases from V and 7 from J; bases not matched to a gene: 12. CDR3 DNA sequence: TGCGCCAGCAGCGGGTCCCCACCGGGACAGGGGGTTGGCTACACCTTC. Encoded protein: CASSGSPPGQGVGYTF. The full variable domain, with the rest looked up from reference TRBV5-1 and TRBJ1-2, is KAGVTQTPRYLIKTRGQQVTLSCSPISGHRSVSWYQQTPGQGLQFLFEYFSETQRNKGNFPGRFSGRQFSNSRSEMNVSTLELGDSALYLCASSGSPPGQGVGYTFGSGTRLTVV.

V and J are TRBV4-2 and TRBJ2-6; D remains ambiguous. Trimming cost V 4 bases and J 0 bases, with 7 bases left between them. Per germline, CDR1 LGHNA and CDR2 YNFKEQ. There are 15 residues in the CDR3. CDR3 in amino acids: CASSLSVSGANVLTF. The CDR3 bases are TGTGCCAGCAGCCTCTCGGTCTCTGGGGCCAACGTCCTGACTTTC.